This T cell receptor beta chain was found in a study of Graves' ophthalmopathy and Graves' hyperthyroidism. Study background: Before any treatment, peripheral blood was taken at the initial diagnosis.

General study results and limits: The model reached about 66% sensitivity and about 72% specificity for predicting ophthalmopathy progression. A 13-signature model separated ophthalmopathy from stable hyperthyroidism, reaching about 91% sensitivity and under 82% specificity cross-validated.

Amplified material comprised TCR beta CDR3 regions derived from RNA transcripts. In the first round, RT-PCR was carried out with HTBI primers, and a multiplex PCR formed the second round. A single record per CDR3 protein comes from TCRdb applying MiXCR to the multiplex PCR reads. This sample has fewer than 600,000 distinct CDR3 sequences, with around 15% found just once. Ten or more counts support this clonotype. Its antigen is unknown. The CDR3 has 13 residues. V lost 7 bases and J lost 1, with 10 bases in between. Germline CDR1 and CDR2: LNHDA and SQIVND (reference sequence). Other autoimmune disease, uncontrolled infection, pregnancy and lactation led to exclusion.

V gene TRBV19 combines with J gene TRBJ1-1; D remains ambiguous. The sequencing input was blood. The sequence came from a young woman with Graves' ophthalmopathy. The CDR3 coding sequence is TGTGCCAGTACCCGGGCGTCGAACACTGAAGCTTTCTTT. Translation: CASTRASNTEAFF.